One and the same sample provided the 24 T cell receptor beta chains below, sequenced in a study of T cell repertoires in cytomegalovirus infection. Their recognized antigens are unknown. MiXCR, applied by TCRdb to the reads, yields one record per CDR3 protein. The profile shows roughly 500,000 distinct CDR3 sequences, 33% of them singletons. The sequencing here drew on cultured PBMCs, taken from culture after CMV antigen stimulation. These receptors were taken from a human donor in good health (CMV status not recorded). Some clones in this sample may be carry-over from other donors' samples.

Only a few counts were recorded for this clonotype. V usage is TRBV6-1 and J usage is TRBJ2-1, with 10 bases identical to TRBD2. V dropped 5 bases and J dropped 0; count of bases not matched to a gene: 7. Germline lookup yields CDR1 MNHNS and CDR2 SASEGT. The CDR3 has 17 residues. In DNA form, the CDR3 reads TGTGCCAGCAGTACCCGACTAGCGGGTAACTCCTACAATGAGCAGTTCTTC. As protein: CASSTRLAGNSYNEQFF.

This clonotype has a count of ten or more. The chain joins TRBV7-2 to TRBJ2-3; D ambiguous. V shed 4 bases and J shed 2 bases, with 16 bases lying between them. The CDR3 loop spans 16 amino acids. CDR1 and CDR2 from the germline V gene are SGHTA and FQGNSA. The DNA for the CDR3 is TGTGCCAGCAGCTCCGTCTTTGGATCTCACACAGATACGCAGTATTTT. This codes for CASSSVFGSHTDTQYF.

The chain is built from TRBV9 and TRBJ2-7; TRBD2 agrees at 9 bases. The CDR3 contains 18 residues. Germline lookup yields CDR1 SGDLS and CDR2 YYNGEE. V dropped 4 bases and J dropped 0; count of bases not matched to a gene: 14. In DNA form, the CDR3 reads TGTGCCAGCAGCCCCGCCGGGCTAGCGGGATTGAGCTCCTACGAGCAGTACTTC. It is translated as CASSPAGLAGLSSYEQYF. Full variable domain (remainder filled in from reference TRBV9 and TRBJ2-7): DSGVTQTPKHLITATGQRVTLRCSPRSGDLSVYWYQQSLDQGLQFLIQYYNGEERAKGNILERFSAQQFPDLHSELNLSSLELGDSALYFCASSPAGLAGLSSYEQYFGPGTRLTVT.

This clonotype has ten or more counts. V usage is TRBV7-2 and J usage is TRBJ2-5; D is uncertain. The CDR3 runs to 13 residues. Germline V lookup: CDR1 SGHTA, CDR2 FQGNSA. The V end was cut by 4 bases, the J end by 5 bases, with 11 bases between. The CDR3: CASSSSPRETQYF. DNA for the CDR3: TGTGCCAGCAGCTCCTCCCCTCGGGAGACCCAGTACTTC.

V usage is TRBV5-6 and J usage is TRBJ2-1; perhaps D is TRBD1 or TRBD2 (5 bases each). CDR3 size: 16 residues. The ends were cut back, 5 bases at V and 4 bases at J, with 19 bases in the middle. Per the germline V gene, CDR1 is SGHDT and CDR2 is YYEEEE. Written as DNA, the CDR3 is TGTGCCAGCAGGAGCCCCGGGACGGATAATTACAATGAGCAGTTCTTC. Translation gives CASRSPGTDNYNEQFF.

J is TRBJ1-4 and V is TRBV20-1; D remains ambiguous. Germline assignment: CDR1 DFQATT and CDR2 SNEGSKA (reference sequence). The CDR3 has 14 residues. Trimming removed 0 bases at V and 3 bases at J, with 8 bases between. The CDR3 bases are TGCAGTGCTAGAGATCTAACAGCTAATGAAAAACTGTTTTTT. This sequence encodes CSARDLTANEKLFF.

The chain is built from TRBV28 and TRBJ1-1; D not certain. CDR3 length equals 12 residues. V was cut by 6 bases and J by 3 bases, with 8 bases left in between. Germline-derived CDR1 and CDR2 are MDHEN and SYDVKM. This CDR3 is CASSLGYTEAFF. CDR3 nucleotides: TGTGCCAGCAGCTTGGGCTACACTGAAGCTTTCTTT.

The chain has TRBV20-1 and TRBJ2-3; perhaps TRBD2 as D (5 bases). The CDR3 contains 17 residues. The germline V gene has CDR1 DFQATT and CDR2 SNEGSKA (reference sequence). Trimming pared 5 bases from V and 4 bases from J, leaving 25 bases between. The CDR3 sequence is CSAGISTMRATSDTQYF. Written as DNA, the CDR3 is TGCAGTGCTGGAATCTCGACAATGAGGGCTACATCAGATACGCAGTATTTT.

This sequence joins TRBV7-2 and TRBJ1-2, with D possibly TRBD1 on 5 matching bases. Per the germline V gene, CDR1 is SGHTA and CDR2 is FQGNSA. The CDR3 extends over 15 amino acids. V was pared by 2 bases and J by 3 bases, with 13 bases between. DNA for the CDR3: TGTGCCAGCAGCTTACCCCAGGGTAGTGACTATGGCTACACCTTC. It specifies CASSLPQGSDYGYTF.

This clonotype was observed a few times. This chain joins TRBV25-1 and TRBJ2-1, with a possible D match to TRBD2 (5 bases). Trimming shortened V by 4 bases and J by 1 base, and 17 bases separated the two germline ends. CDR1 MGHDK and CDR2 SYGVNS come from the germline V gene. This CDR3 is built from 17 residues. The CDR3 loop reads CASSAHLGSGSYNEQFF. CDR3 DNA sequence: TGTGCCAGCAGTGCCCACCTGGGGTCGGGGTCCTACAATGAGCAGTTCTTC.

The chain uses TRBV9 and TRBJ2-3; 7 bases agree with TRBD2. The V segment lost 2 bases and the J segment 6 bases; nucleotides outside the gene matches: 3. The CDR3 is 13 amino acids. CDR1 SGDLS and CDR2 YYNGEE come from the germline V gene. Here the CDR3 DNA reads TGTGCCAGCAGCGTCGCGGGGGTTGATACGCAGTATTTT. Residues: CASSVAGVDTQYF. Based on the CDR3 plus reference TRBV9 and TRBJ2-3, the full variable domain is DSGVTQTPKHLITATGQRVTLRCSPRSGDLSVYWYQQSLDQGLQFLIQYYNGEERAKGNILERFSAQQFPDLHSELNLSSLELGDSALYFCASSVAGVDTQYFGPGTRLTVL.

The chain combines TRBV27 with TRBJ2-7; TRBD1 matches 8 bases. CDR1 is MNHEY and CDR2 is SMNVEV in the germline V gene (reference sequence). This CDR3 comprises 13 residues. After removal of 3 bases from V and 6 bases from J, the junction contained 4 bases not matched to a gene. The CDR3 DNA sequence: TGTGCCAGCAGTTTCCAGGGGGCGCCCGAGCAGTACTTC. This encodes CASSFQGAPEQYF.

The chain uses TRBV7-2 and TRBJ2-3; 8 bases line up with TRBD2. The CDR3 contains 14 residues. Per the germline V gene, CDR1 is SGHTA and CDR2 is FQGNSA. V lost 5 bases, J lost 5 bases, and 6 bases stayed unmatched. In nucleotides, the CDR3 is TGTGCCAGCAGCCAATACGGGGGGGGAGATACGCAGTATTTT. Translating it yields CASSQYGGGDTQYF.

A few counts support this clonotype. This chain connects TRBV6-1 to TRBJ2-2, with D perhaps given as TRBD1 or TRBD2 (6 bases each). V was pared by 4 bases and J by 3 bases, with 21 bases between. Germline lookup yields CDR1 MNHNS and CDR2 SASEGT. The CDR3 runs to 18 residues. The CDR3 loop reads CASSGPSEGDSDTGELFF. DNA of the CDR3: TGTGCCAGCAGTGGACCCTCGGAGGGGGACTCCGACACCGGGGAGCTGTTTTTT.

This chain uses TRBV6-2 or TRBV6-3 with TRBJ1-5; the D gene is possibly TRBD1 (5 bases). Germline CDR1 and CDR2: MNHEY and SVGEGT. Trimming removed 3 bases at V and 3 bases at J, with 9 bases between. The CDR3 runs 14 residues. The CDR3 here is CASSYPGNNQPQHF. The CDR3 nucleotides are TGTGCCAGCAGTTATCCAGGGAACAATCAGCCCCAGCATTTT.

The V call is TRBV24-1, the J call TRBJ2-5; D unresolved. The CDR3 has 15 residues. Germline V gene lookup returns CDR1 KGHDR and CDR2 SFDVKD. Trimming pared 4 bases from V and 1 base from J, leaving 12 bases between. The CDR3 reads CATSDRDGIQETQYF. In DNA, the CDR3 is TGTGCCACCAGTGACCGTGACGGAATCCAAGAGACCCAGTACTTC.

This clonotype was found a few times. In DNA form, the CDR3 reads TGTGCCAGCAGCGTCGAGGGGGCGCTTAGCTACACCTTC. Translated: CASSVEGALSYTF. The chain has TRBV9 and TRBJ1-2, with 7 bases fitting TRBD1. This CDR3 is built from 13 residues. The germline CDR1 and CDR2 sequences are SGDLS and YYNGEE. V dropped 2 bases and J dropped 9; count of bases not matched to a gene: 7.

This clonotype was recorded many times. The chain is built from TRBV7-8 and TRBJ2-3, with 7 positions matching TRBD1. CDR3 size: 16 residues. With 5 bases clipped from V and 2 bases from J, the junction kept 10 bases outside the gene matches. Germline V CDR1 and CDR2: SGHVS, FQNEAQ. In DNA form, the CDR3 reads TGTGCCAGCAGCGCAATCTCCGGGACAGCCACAGATACGCAGTATTTT. This sequence encodes CASSAISGTATDTQYF.

This clonotype was seen ten or more times. The V and J genes are TRBV20-1 and TRBJ1-4; unclear D gene. V lost 6 bases to trimming and J lost 0 bases, with 11 bases between them. Germline-derived CDR1 and CDR2 are DFQATT and SNEGSKA (reference sequence). This CDR3 is 14 amino acids long. For the CDR3, the DNA is TGCAGTGCCAGTGTAGATGCAACTAATGAAAAACTGTTTTTT. It yields the protein CSASVDATNEKLFF.

In nucleotides, the CDR3 is TGTGCCAGCAGCCCCCGGACTACCACGAATACGCAGTATTTT. It encodes CASSPRTTTNTQYF. The chain combines TRBV7-3 with TRBJ2-3; D possibly corresponds to TRBD2 (6 bases). With 5 bases removed from V and 7 bases from J, the gap between germline ends came to 16 bases. In germline, CDR1 is SGHTA, CDR2 FQGTGA. This CDR3 is built from 14 residues.

V is TRBV7-6 and J is TRBJ2-1; D is unclear. Per the germline V gene, CDR1 is SGHVS and CDR2 is FNYEAQ. V lost 1 base, J lost 9 bases, and 22 bases lay in between. This CDR3 contains 17 residues. As DNA, the CDR3 is TGTGCCAGCAGCTTAGTTCTGTCGGGCGGACCGTCGGGTGAGCAGTTCTTC. It encodes CASSLVLSGGPSGEQFF.

This chain's CDR3 is CASSIELTAKMANVLTF. Written as DNA, the CDR3 is TGTGCCAGTAGTATAGAGCTGACCGCCAAGATGGCCAACGTCCTGACTTTC. The chain is built from TRBV19 and TRBJ2-6; no clear D. Germline loops: CDR1 LNHDA, CDR2 SQIVND (reference sequence). The length of the CDR3 is 17 residues. V lost 0 bases, J lost 6 bases, and 15 bases lay in between.

This clonotype was seen repeatedly, ten times or more. This chain uses TRBV2 with TRBJ2-5; 8 bases match TRBD1. Trimming at V came to 6 bases and at J to 5 bases, leaving 8 bases not matched to a gene. This CDR3 has 14 residues. Germline V gene data show CDR1 as SNHLY and CDR2 as FYNNEI. Here the CDR3 DNA reads TGTGCCAGCAGAGCTGGACAGGGCGTCGAGACCCAGTACTTC. Translated, it gives CASRAGQGVETQYF.

This clonotype was seen a few times. This sequence joins TRBV29-1 and TRBJ2-3; 13 bases match TRBD2. Germline CDR1 reads SQVTM; CDR2 reads ANQGSEA. This CDR3 comprises 15 residues. V shed 7 bases and J 3 bases; nucleotides not matched to a gene: 7. This CDR3 reads CSAILAGGRTDTQYF. In DNA form, the CDR3 reads TGCAGCGCTATACTAGCGGGAGGGAGGACAGATACGCAGTATTTT.